A single sample is the source of the 16 T cell receptor beta chains below, sequenced in a study of CD8 T cells in Susac syndrome. Random hexamers served to reverse transcribe roughly 0.5 to 1 ug RNA. In TCRdb, the immunoSEQ multiplex PCR reads were re-called with MiXCR into one record per CDR3 protein. The sample has 150,000 to 200,000 distinct CDR3 sequences, about 95% seen once. Sample: CD4+ T cells from PBMCs. The receptors were sampled from a human donor with multiple sclerosis.

The rearrangement links TRBV4-1 to TRBJ2-6; perhaps TRBD2 as D (6 bases). Germline CDR1 and CDR2: MGHRA and YSYEKL. This CDR3 comprises 18 residues. V lost 4 bases to trimming and J lost 0 bases, with 16 bases between them. CDR3 DNA: TGCGCCAGCAGCCGGGAGGACGGATTTCCCTCTGGGGCCAACGTCCTGACTTTC. Amino acids: CASSREDGFPSGANVLTF.

This rearrangement joins TRBV5-1 to TRBJ2-3; TRBD2 might be the D (5 bases). Between the trimmed V and J ends, which lost 6 bases and 5 bases, there was a span of 16 bases. The CDR3 contains 14 residues. Germline V gene data show CDR1 as SGHRS and CDR2 as YFSETQ. The CDR3 here is CASKASGSGDTQYF. CDR3 nucleotides: TGCGCCAGCAAGGCGTCGGGATCTGGAGATACGCAGTATTTT. The full variable domain, in which reference TRBV5-1 and TRBJ2-3 provide the parts outside the CDR3, is KAGVTQTPRYLIKTRGQQVTLSCSPISGHRSVSWYQQTPGQGLQFLFEYFSETQRNKGNFPGRFSGRQFSNSRSEMNVSTLELGDSALYLCASKASGSGDTQYFGPGTRLTVL.

This clonotype was picked up one time. This chain uses TRBV30 with TRBJ1-2; no firm D call. V dropped 0 bases and J dropped 8 bases, with 13 bases sitting between them. CDR3 length: 13 amino acids. Germline V CDR1 and CDR2: GTSNPN, SVGIG (reference sequence). CDR3: CAWSVSGIRGYTF. For the CDR3, the DNA is TGTGCCTGGAGTGTATCTGGGATCAGGGGCTACACCTTC.

About this clonotype: A read error may produce the germline difference seen at one junction end. As DNA, the CDR3 is TGCAGTGCTCGAGAACGGGAGACCCAGTACTTC. Residues: CSARERETQYF. The chain combines TRBV20-1 with TRBJ2-5; D ambiguous. CDR3 length equals 11 residues. Per germline, CDR1 DFQATT and CDR2 SNEGSKA (reference sequence).

Only one count was recorded for this clonotype. This chain joins TRBV6-5 and TRBJ2-5; D uncertain. V gave up 4 bases and J gave up 7 bases, with 10 bases separating them. The CDR3 contains 12 residues. In germline, CDR1 is MNHEY, CDR2 SVGAGI. For the CDR3, the DNA is TGTGCCAGCAGTTCGGGCTTCGGGACCCAGTACTTC. Protein sequence: CASSSGFGTQYF.

The CDR3 DNA follows: TGTGCCAGCAGCTCCTCATACTCTGGAAACACCATATATTTT. Protein product: CASSSSYSGNTIYF. V is TRBV5-4 and J is TRBJ1-3; no reliable D call. Trimming stripped 3 bases from V and 0 bases from J, with 7 bases between. The CDR3 is 14 amino acids. In germline, CDR1 is SGHNT, CDR2 YYREEE (reference sequence).

The chain employs TRBV20-1 and TRBJ2-1, with D possibly matching TRBD2 (5 bases). The CDR3 has 15 residues. The germline gives CDR1 DFQATT, CDR2 SNEGSKA (reference sequence). Trimming stripped 2 bases from V and 0 bases from J, with 11 bases between. The DNA of the CDR3 is TGCAGTGCTAGACAGCGGACCAGCTCCTACAATGAGCAGTTCTTC. It codes for CSARQRTSSYNEQFF.

The chain links TRBV12-3 or TRBV12-4 to TRBJ1-2; D is perhaps TRBD1 (5 bases). The V end lost 5 bases, the J end lost 0 bases, and 13 bases lay between the germline ends. The CDR3 runs 15 residues. This CDR3 is CASSPTGPANYGYTF. In DNA form, the CDR3 reads TGTGCCAGCAGTCCTACGGGGCCCGCTAACTATGGCTACACCTTC.

This chain uses TRBV24-1 with TRBJ2-1, with D maybe TRBD2 (5 bases). Germline V gene lookup returns CDR1 KGHDR and CDR2 SFDVKD. CDR3 size: 13 residues. V was pared by 9 bases and J by 8 bases, with 16 bases between. DNA for the CDR3: TGTGCCACCGCCGAGGGCGCGGCCGATGAGCAGTTCTTC. Its translation is CATAEGAADEQFF.

V usage is TRBV29-1 and J usage is TRBJ2-5, with D hard to call. This CDR3 has 13 amino acids. Germline assignment: CDR1 SQVTM and CDR2 ANQGSEA. Trimming left V 3 bases short and J 1 base short, with 9 bases between. Here the CDR3 reads CSVEVNIQETQYF. The CDR3 nucleotides are TGCAGCGTTGAGGTTAACATCCAAGAGACCCAGTACTTC.

The chain joins TRBV18 to TRBJ2-1; D may be TRBD1 (5 bases). CDR3 length: 14 amino acids. Germline V gene sequence: CDR1 KGHSH, CDR2 LQKENI. Trimming removed 0 bases at V and 12 bases at J, with 15 bases between. The CDR3 DNA sequence: TGTGCCAGCTCACCACCGTCCCCAGGGCGGCGGCAGTTCTTC. The encoded protein is CASSPPSPGRRQFF.

The DNA for the CDR3 is TGCAGCGTTGTTGAAGCAAACACCATATATTTT. This translates into CSVVEANTIYF. V usage is TRBV29-1 and J usage is TRBJ1-3; D unclear. This CDR3 has 11 amino acids. Deletions cut 4 bases from V and 6 bases from J, with 7 bases between. Germline lookup yields CDR1 SQVTM and CDR2 ANQGSEA.

V gene TRBV15 combines with J gene TRBJ2-1, with D tentatively TRBD2 (7 bases). Looked up from germline, CDR1 is LNHNV and CDR2 is YYDKDF (reference sequence). Trimming took 3 bases from V and 5 from J, leaving 11 bases between them. This CDR3 region has 14 residues. The CDR3 coding sequence is TGTGCCACCAGCAGTGTGGGGGGGCACAATGAGCAGTTCTTC. Protein product: CATSSVGGHNEQFF.

The rearrangement joins TRBV7-9 to TRBJ2-6; unclear D gene. CDR3 length: 14 residues. CDR1 is SEHNR and CDR2 is FQNEAQ in the germline V gene (reference sequence). V lost 5 bases and J 3 bases, leaving 8 bases between the germline ends. The chain's CDR3 is CASSPSGGANVLTF. DNA of the CDR3: TGTGCCAGCAGCCCCTCGGGTGGGGCCAACGTCCTGACTTTC. The complete variable domain, with remaining parts taken from reference TRBV7-9 and TRBJ2-6, reads DTGVSQNPRHKITKRGQNVTFRCDPISEHNRLYWYRQTLGQGPEFLTYFQNEAQLEKSRLLSDRFSAERPKGSFSTLEIQRTEQGDSAMYLCASSPSGGANVLTFGAGSRLTVL.

The chain joins TRBV19 to TRBJ1-2; D gene ambiguous. This CDR3 has 12 residues. Germline assignment: CDR1 LNHDA and CDR2 SQIVND (reference sequence). The V gene lost 3 bases and the J gene lost 2 bases, with 4 bases spanning the gap. DNA for the CDR3: TGTGCCAGTAGTATTCAGAACTATGGCTACACCTTC. It is translated as CASSIQNYGYTF.

The chain uses TRBV9 and TRBJ1-6; a possible D gene is TRBD1 (6 bases). The CDR3 contains 15 residues. Trimming left V 4 bases short and J 4 bases short, with 12 bases between. CDR1 and CDR2 from the germline V gene are SGDLS and YYNGEE. CDR3 in DNA: TGTGCCAGCAGCATGACAGGAGAGTATAATTCACCCCTCCACTTT. Translated: CASSMTGEYNSPLHF.